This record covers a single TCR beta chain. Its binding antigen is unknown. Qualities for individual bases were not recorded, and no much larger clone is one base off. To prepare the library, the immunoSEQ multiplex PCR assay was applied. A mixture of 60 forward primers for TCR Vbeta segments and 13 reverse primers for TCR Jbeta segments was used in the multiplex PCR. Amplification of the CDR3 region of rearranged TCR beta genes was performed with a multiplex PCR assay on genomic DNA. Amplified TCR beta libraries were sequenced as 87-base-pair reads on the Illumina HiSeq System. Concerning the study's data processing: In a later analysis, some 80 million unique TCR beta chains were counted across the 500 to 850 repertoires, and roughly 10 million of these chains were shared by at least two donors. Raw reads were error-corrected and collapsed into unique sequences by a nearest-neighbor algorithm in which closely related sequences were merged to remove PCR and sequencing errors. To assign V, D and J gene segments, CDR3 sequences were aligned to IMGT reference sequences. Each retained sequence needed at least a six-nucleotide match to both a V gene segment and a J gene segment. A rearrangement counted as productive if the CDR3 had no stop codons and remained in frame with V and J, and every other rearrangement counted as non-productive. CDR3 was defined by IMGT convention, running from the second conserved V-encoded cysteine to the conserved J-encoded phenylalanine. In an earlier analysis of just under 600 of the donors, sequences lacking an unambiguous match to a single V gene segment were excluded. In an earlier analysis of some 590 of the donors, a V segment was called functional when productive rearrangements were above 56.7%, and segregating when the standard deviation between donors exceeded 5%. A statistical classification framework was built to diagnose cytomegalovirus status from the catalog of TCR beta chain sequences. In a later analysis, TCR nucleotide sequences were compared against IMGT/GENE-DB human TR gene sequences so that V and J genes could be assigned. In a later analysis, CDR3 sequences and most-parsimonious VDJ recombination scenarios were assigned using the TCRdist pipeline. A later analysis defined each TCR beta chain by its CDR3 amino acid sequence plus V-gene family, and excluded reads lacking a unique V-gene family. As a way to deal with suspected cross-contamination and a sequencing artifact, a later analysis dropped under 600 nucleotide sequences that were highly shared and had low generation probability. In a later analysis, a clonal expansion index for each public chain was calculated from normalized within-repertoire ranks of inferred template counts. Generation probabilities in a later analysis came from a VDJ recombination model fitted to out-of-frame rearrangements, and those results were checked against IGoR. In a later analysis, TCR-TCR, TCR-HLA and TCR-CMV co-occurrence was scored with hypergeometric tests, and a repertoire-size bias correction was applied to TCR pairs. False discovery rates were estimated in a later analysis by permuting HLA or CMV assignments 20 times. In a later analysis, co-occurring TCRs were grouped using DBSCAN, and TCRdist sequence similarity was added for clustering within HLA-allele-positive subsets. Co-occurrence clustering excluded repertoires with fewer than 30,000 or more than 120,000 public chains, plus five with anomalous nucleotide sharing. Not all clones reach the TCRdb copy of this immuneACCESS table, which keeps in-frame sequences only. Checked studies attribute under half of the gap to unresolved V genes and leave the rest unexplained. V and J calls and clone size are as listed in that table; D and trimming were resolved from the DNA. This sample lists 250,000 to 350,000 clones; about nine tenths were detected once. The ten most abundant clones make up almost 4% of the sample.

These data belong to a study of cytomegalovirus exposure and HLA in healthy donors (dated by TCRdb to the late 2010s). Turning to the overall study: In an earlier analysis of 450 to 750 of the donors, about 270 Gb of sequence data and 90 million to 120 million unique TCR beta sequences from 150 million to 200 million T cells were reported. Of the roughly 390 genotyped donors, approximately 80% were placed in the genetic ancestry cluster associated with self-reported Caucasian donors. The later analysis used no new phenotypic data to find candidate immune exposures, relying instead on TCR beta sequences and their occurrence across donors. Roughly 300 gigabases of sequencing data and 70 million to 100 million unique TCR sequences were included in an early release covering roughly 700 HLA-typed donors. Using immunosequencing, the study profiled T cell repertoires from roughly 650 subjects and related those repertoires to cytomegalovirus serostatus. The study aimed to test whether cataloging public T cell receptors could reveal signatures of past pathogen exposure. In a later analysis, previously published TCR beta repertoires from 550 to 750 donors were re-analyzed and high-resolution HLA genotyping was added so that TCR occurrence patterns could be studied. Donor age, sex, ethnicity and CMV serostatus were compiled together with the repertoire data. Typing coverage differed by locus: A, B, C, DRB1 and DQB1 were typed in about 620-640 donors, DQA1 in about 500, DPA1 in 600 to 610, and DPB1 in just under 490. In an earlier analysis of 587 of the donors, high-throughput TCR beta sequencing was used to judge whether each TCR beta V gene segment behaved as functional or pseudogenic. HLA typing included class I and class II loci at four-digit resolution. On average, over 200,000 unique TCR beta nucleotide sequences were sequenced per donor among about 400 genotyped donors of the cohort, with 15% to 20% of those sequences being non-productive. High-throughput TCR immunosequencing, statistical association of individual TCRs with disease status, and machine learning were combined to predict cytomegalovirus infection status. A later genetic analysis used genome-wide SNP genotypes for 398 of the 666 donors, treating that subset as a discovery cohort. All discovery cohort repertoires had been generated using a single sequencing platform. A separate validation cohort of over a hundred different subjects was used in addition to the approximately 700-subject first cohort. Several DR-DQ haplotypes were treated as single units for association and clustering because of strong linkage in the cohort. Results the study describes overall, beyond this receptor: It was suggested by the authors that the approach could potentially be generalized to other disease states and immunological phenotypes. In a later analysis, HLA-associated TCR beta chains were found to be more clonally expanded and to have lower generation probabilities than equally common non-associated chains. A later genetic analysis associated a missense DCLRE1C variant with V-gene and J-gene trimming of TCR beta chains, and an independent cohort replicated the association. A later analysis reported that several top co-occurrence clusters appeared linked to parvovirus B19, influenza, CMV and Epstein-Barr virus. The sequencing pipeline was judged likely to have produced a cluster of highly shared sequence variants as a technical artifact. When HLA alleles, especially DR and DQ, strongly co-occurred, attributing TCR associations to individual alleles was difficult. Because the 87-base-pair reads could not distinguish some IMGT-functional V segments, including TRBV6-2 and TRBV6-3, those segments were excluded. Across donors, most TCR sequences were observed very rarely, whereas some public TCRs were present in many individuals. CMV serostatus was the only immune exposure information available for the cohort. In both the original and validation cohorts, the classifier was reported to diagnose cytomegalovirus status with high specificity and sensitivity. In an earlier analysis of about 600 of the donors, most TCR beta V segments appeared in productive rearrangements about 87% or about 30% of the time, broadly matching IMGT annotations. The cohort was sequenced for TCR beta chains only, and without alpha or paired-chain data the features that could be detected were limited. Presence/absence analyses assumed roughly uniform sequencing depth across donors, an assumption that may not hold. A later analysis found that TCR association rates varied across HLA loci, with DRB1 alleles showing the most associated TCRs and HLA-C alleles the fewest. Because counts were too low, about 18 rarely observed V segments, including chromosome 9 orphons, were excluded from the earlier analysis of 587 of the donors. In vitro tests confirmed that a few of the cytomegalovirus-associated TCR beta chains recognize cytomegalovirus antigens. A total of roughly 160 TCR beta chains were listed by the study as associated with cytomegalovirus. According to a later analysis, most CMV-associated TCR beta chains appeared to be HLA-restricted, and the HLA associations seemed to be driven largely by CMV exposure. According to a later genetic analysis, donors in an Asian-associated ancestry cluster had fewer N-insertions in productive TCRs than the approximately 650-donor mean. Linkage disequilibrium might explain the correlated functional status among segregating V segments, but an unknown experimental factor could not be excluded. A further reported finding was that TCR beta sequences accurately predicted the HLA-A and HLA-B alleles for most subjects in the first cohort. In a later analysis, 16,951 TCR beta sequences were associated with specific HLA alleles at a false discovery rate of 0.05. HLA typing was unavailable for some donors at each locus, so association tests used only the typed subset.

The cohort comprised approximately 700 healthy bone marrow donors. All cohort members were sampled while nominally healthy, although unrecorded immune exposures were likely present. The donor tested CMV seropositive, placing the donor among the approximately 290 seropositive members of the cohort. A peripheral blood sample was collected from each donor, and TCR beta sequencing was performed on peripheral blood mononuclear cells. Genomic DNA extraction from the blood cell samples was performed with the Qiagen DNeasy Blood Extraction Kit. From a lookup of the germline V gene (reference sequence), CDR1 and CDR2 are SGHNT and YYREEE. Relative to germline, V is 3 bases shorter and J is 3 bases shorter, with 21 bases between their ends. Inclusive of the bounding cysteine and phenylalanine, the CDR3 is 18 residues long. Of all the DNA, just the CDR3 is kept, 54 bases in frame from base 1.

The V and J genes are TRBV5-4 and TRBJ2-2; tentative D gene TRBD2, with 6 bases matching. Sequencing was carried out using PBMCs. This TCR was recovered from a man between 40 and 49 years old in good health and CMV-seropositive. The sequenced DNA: TGTGCCAGCAGCTCCCCCTTTTTGGGGGGACCGGACACCGGGGAGCTGTTTTTT. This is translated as CASSSPFLGGPDTGELFF. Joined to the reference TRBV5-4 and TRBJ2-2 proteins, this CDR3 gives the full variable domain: ETGVTQSPTHLIKTRGQQVTLRCSSQSGHNTVSWYQQALGQGPQFIFQYYREEENGRGNFPPRFSGLQFPNYSSELNVNALELDDSALYLCASSSPFLGGPDTGELFFGEGSRLTVL.